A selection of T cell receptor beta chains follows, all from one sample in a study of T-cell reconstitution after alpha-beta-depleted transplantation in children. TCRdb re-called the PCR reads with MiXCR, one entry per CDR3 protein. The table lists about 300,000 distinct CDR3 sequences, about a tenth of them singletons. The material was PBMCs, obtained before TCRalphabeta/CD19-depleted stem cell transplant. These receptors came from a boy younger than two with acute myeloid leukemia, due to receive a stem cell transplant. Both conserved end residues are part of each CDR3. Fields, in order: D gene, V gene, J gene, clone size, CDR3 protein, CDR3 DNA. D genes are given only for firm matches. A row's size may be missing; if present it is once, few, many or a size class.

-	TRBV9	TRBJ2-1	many	CASSPHPGSSYNEQFF	TGTGCCAGCAGCCCCCATCCCGGGTCCTCCTACAATGAGCAGTTCTTC
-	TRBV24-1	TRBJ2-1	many	CATSLGNNEQFF	TGTGCCACCAGCCTTGGGAACAATGAGCAGTTCTTC
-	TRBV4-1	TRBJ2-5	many	CASSQSEARLQETQYF	TGCGCCAGCAGCCAATCCGAGGCACGTCTTCAAGAGACCCAGTACTTC
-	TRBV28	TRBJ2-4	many	CASSLRNKNIQYF	TGTGCCAGCAGTTTAAGGAACAAAAACATTCAGTACTTC
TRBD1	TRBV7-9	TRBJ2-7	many	CASSSTTGTYEQYF	TGTGCCAGCAGCTCAACGACAGGGACCTACGAGCAGTACTTC
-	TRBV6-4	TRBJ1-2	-	CASFHRSYYGYTF	TGTGCCAGCTTCCACAGGAGCTACTATGGCTACACCTTC
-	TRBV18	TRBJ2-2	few	CASSNRQGRTGELFF	TGTGCCAGCTCAAATCGGCAGGGGAGAACCGGGGAGCTGTTTTTT
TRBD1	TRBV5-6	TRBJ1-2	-	CASSSLDRGIGYTF	TGTGCCAGCAGCTCTCTGGACAGGGGGATAGGCTACACCTTC
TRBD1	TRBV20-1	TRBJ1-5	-	CSAREGQGRKPQHF	TGCAGTGCTAGAGAGGGACAGGGAAGGAAGCCCCAGCATTTT
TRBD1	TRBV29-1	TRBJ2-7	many	CSVGRDRGNEQYF	TGCAGCGTTGGCCGGGACAGGGGTAACGAGCAGTACTTC
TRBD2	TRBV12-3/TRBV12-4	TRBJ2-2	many	CASSLHNRGLAGIAYKAGELFF	TGTGCCAGCAGTTTACACAACCGAGGACTAGCGGGGATTGCCTACAAGGCCGGGGAGCTGTTTTTT
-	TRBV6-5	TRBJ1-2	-	CASSYVRQGGGDGYTF	TGTGCCAGCAGTTACGTAAGGCAGGGAGGAGGAGATGGCTACACCTTC
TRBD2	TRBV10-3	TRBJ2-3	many	CAIMGTSGVTDTQYF	TGTGCCATCATGGGGACTAGCGGGGTGACAGATACGCAGTATTTT
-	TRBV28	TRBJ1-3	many	CASSLEEGAGNTIYF	TGTGCCAGCAGTCTGGAAGAGGGGGCTGGAAACACCATATATTTT
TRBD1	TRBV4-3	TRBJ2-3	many	CASRPGTGYTDTQYF	TGCGCCAGCAGACCCGGGACAGGCTACACAGATACGCAGTATTTT
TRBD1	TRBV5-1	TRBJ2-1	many	CASSLAGDRAYDNEQFF	TGCGCCAGCAGCTTGGCCGGGGACAGGGCCTACGACAATGAGCAGTTCTTC
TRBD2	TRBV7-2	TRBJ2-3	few	CASSFPGGAGRTDTQYF	TGTGCCAGCAGCTTCCCCGGGGGGGCCGGGCGCACAGATACGCAGTATTTT
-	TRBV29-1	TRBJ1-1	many	CSVGSDRHTEAFF	TGCAGCGTTGGCTCAGACAGGCACACTGAAGCTTTCTTT
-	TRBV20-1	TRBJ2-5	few	CSAREPGWAKTQYF	TGCAGTGCTAGAGAACCGGGATGGGCCAAGACCCAGTACTTC
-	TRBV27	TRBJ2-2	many	CASSFHGRVGNGELFF	TGTGCCAGCAGTTTCCACGGCAGGGTTGGTAACGGGGAGCTGTTTTTT
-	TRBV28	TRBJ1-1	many	CASSFIALLNTEAFF	TGTGCCAGCAGTTTCATCGCTCTGTTGAACACTGAAGCTTTCTTT
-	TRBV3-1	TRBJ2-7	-	CASSQRGGVSEQYF	TGTGCCAGCAGCCAAAGGGGGGGGGTGAGCGAGCAGTACTTC
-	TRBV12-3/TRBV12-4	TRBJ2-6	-	CASSLGKTMANVLTF	TGTGCCAGCAGTTTAGGCAAGACCATGGCCAACGTCCTGACTTTC
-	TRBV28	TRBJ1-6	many	CASSFGSRGHSPLHF	TGTGCCAGCAGTTTTGGATCTCGGGGCCATTCACCCCTCCACTTT
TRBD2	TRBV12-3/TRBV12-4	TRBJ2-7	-	CASSSGKRLAGEGYEQYF	TGTGCCAGCAGCTCAGGGAAGAGGCTAGCGGGAGAAGGCTACGAGCAGTACTTC
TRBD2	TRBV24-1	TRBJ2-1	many	CATSDSASGRVNEQFF	TGTGCCACCAGTGATTCGGCTAGCGGGAGGGTCAATGAGCAGTTCTTC
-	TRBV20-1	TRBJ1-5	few	CSASRFGAANQPQHF	TGCAGTGCTAGCCGGTTTGGGGCGGCTAATCAGCCCCAGCATTTT
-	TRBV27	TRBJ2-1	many	CASSFRDNEQFF	TGTGCCAGCAGTTTCAGGGACAATGAGCAGTTCTTC
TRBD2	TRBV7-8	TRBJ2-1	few	CASSLDGRSWNEQFF	TGTGCCAGCAGCTTAGACGGGAGGAGTTGGAATGAGCAGTTCTTC
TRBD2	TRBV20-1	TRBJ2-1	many	CSASGLASGSLPSSYNEQFF	TGCAGTGCTAGCGGATTGGCTAGCGGGAGTTTACCTAGCTCCTACAATGAGCAGTTCTTC
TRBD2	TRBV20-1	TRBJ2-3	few	CSARVRAGGQFIYTDTQYF	TGCAGTGCTAGAGTACGAGCGGGGGGCCAATTCATCTACACAGATACGCAGTATTTT
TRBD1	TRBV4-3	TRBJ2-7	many	CASSQGLDRVSYEQYF	TGCGCCAGCAGCCAAGGTCTGGACAGGGTCTCCTACGAGCAGTACTTC
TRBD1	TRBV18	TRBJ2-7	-	CASSPTWGQGSYEQYF	TGTGCCAGCTCACCCACTTGGGGACAGGGGTCCTACGAGCAGTACTTC
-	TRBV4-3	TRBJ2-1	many	CASSQDRAVVSYNEQFF	TGCGCCAGCAGCCAAGATCGGGCCGTAGTCTCCTACAATGAGCAGTTCTTC
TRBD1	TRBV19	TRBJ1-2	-	CASSIALAGTGAYYGYTF	TGTGCCAGTAGTATAGCTCTCGCCGGGACAGGGGCTTACTATGGCTACACCTTC
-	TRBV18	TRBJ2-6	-	CASSSTLSGANVLTF	TGTGCCAGCTCATCCACACTCTCTGGGGCCAACGTCCTGACTTTC
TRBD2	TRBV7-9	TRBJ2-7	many	CASSNSGGAYEQYF	TGTGCCAGCAGCAATAGCGGGGGGGCCTACGAGCAGTACTTC
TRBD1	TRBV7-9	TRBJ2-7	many	CASSSDRVEQYF	TGTGCCAGCAGCTCCGACAGGGTCGAGCAGTACTTC
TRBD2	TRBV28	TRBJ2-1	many	CASSSLTSGSYNEQFF	TGTGCCAGCAGTTCCCTGACTAGCGGGAGCTACAATGAGCAGTTCTTC
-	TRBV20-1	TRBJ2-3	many	CSGQSSTDTQYF	TGCAGTGGACAGTCTAGCACAGATACGCAGTATTTT
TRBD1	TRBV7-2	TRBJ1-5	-	CASKGQGGNQPQHF	TGTGCCAGCAAGGGACAGGGAGGCAATCAGCCCCAGCATTTT
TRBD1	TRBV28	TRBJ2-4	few	CASSLGTGERTKNIQYF	TGTGCCAGCAGTTTGGGGACAGGGGAACGGACCAAAAACATTCAGTACTTC
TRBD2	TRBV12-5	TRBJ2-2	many	CASGLVPREGRNTGELFF	TGTGCTAGTGGTTTGGTACCCCGGGAGGGCCGAAACACCGGGGAGCTGTTTTTT
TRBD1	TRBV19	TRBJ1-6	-	CASSTGQGISPLHF	TGTGCCAGTAGTACCGGACAGGGAATTTCACCCCTCCACTTT
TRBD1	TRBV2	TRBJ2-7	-	CASSEALNRGYEQYF	TGTGCCAGCAGTGAAGCGCTTAACAGGGGCTACGAGCAGTACTTC
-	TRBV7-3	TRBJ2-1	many	CASSLVGEAYNEQFF	TGTGCCAGCAGCTTAGTGGGAGAGGCGTACAATGAGCAGTTCTTC
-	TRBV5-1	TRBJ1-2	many	CASSDGQRNYGYTF	TGCGCCAGCAGCGACGGACAGAGAAACTATGGCTACACCTTC
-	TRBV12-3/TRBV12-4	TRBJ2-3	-	CASSLGLITDTQYF	TGTGCCAGCAGTTTGGGGCTAATCACAGATACGCAGTATTTT
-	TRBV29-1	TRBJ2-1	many	CSVEGGNEQFF	TGCAGCGTCGAGGGGGGGAATGAGCAGTTCTTC
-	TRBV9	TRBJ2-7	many	CASRPDSSYEQYF	TGTGCCAGCCGGCCGGACAGCTCCTACGAGCAGTACTTC
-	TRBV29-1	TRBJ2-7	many	CSVEGGVEQQYF	TGCAGCGTTGAAGGAGGGGTGGAACAGCAGTACTTC
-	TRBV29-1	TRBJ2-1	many	CSVDPGGREIPYNEQFF	TGCAGCGTTGACCCTGGGGGGCGGGAGATCCCCTACAATGAGCAGTTCTTC
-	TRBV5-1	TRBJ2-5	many	CASSLGRTQETQYF	TGCGCCAGCAGCTTGGGACGGACCCAAGAGACCCAGTACTTC
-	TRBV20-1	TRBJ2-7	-	CSARDFLNYEQYF	TGCAGTGCTAGAGATTTCCTAAACTACGAGCAGTACTTC
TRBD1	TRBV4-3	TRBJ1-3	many	CASSQGEGGRNTIYF	TGCGCCAGCAGCCAAGGGGAAGGGGGCCGAAACACCATATATTTT
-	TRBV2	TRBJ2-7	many	CASSDGRISYEQYF	TGTGCCAGCAGTGATGGGCGGATCTCCTACGAGCAGTACTTC
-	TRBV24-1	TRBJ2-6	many	CATSAPGGANVLTF	TGTGCCACCAGTGCTCCGGGAGGGGCCAACGTCCTGACTTTC
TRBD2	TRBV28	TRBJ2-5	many	CASSFLAGAEETQYF	TGTGCCAGCAGTTTCCTAGCGGGGGCAGAAGAGACCCAGTACTTC
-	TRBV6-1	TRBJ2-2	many	CASSLSFPGITGELFF	TGTGCCAGCAGCCTCTCGTTTCCGGGAATCACCGGGGAGCTGTTTTTT